Below are 10 T cell receptor beta chains sequenced from a single sample in a study of T cells after posttransplantation cyclophosphamide. Assay used: immunoSEQ multiplex PCR; TCRdb lists only in-frame clones, some missing. Observed in the sample are approximately 41,000 clones, none of them singletons. The sample comprised PBMCs. The receptors derive from a man in his forties or fifties in good health, CMV-negative, and a related stem cell transplant donor.

This clone was picked up many times. The CDR3 loop is CASSALLHGRQGAMSGQYF. DNA for the CDR3: TGTGCCAGCAGCGCACTACTCCACGGTAGACAGGGGGCGATGAGCGGGCAGTACTTC. V gene TRBV11-2 combines with J gene TRBJ2-7, with 10 bases identical to TRBD1. CDR3 length equals 19 residues. The J segment lost 9 bases and the V segment lost 5 bases, leaving 25 bases of the junction unmatched. Germline CDR1 is SGHAT and CDR2 is FQNNGV.

In this sample, this clone turned up many times. The genes are TRBV14 and TRBJ2-1; 8 bases align to TRBD2. CDR1 is SGHDN, CDR2 FVKESK, per germline. The CDR3 contains 15 residues. With V trimmed by 1 base and J by 4 bases, 3 bases remained unmatched. CDR3 bases: TGTGCCAGCAGCCAAGCTGCGGGGGGTTACAATGAGCAGTTCTTC. It translates to CASSQAAGGYNEQFF.

This clone was detected many times. The gene calls are TRBV5-6 and TRBJ2-2; the D is unclear. V shed 4 bases and J shed 7 bases, with 11 bases lying between them. Germline lookup yields CDR1 SGHDT and CDR2 YYEEEE. The CDR3 runs 13 residues. The CDR3 reads CASSLPFFGELFF. Here the CDR3 DNA reads TGTGCCAGCAGCCTACCCTTTTTCGGGGAGCTGTTTTTT.

With regard to this clone: A junction end diverges from the germline sequence, so it may reflect a read error. This rearrangement joins TRBV7-2 to TRBJ2-5, with 9 bases aligning to TRBD1. The germline CDR1 and CDR2 sequences are SGHTA and FQGNSA. There are 14 residues in the CDR3. Here the CDR3 reads CASSFSTGGEAQYF. DNA for the CDR3: TGTGCCAGCAGCTTCTCGACAGGGGGAGAGGCCCAGTACTTC. The variable domain in full, completed from reference TRBV7-2 and TRBJ2-5, reads GAGVSQSPSNKVTEKGKDVELRCDPISGHTALYWYRQSLGQGLEFLIYFQGNSAPDKSGLPSDRFSAERTGGSVSTLTIQRTQQEDSAVYLCASSFSTGGEAQYFGPGTRLLVL.

This clone was seen at least ten times. This rearrangement joins TRBV7-2 to TRBJ2-4; 10 bases fit TRBD2. Trimming took 3 bases from V and 9 from J; bases not matched to a gene: 5. CDR3 length equals 14 residues. Germline V lookup: CDR1 SGHTA, CDR2 FQGNSA. The CDR3 coding sequence is TGTGCCAGCAGCTTCTACAGCGGGGGGGGCATTCAGTACTTC. Its translation is CASSFYSGGGIQYF.

This clone was observed at least ten times. This chain connects TRBV7-9 to TRBJ1-4; D unresolved. Trimming left V 5 bases short and J 8 bases short, with 15 bases between. This CDR3 is 14 amino acids long. Germline V CDR1 and CDR2: SEHNR, FQNEAQ (reference sequence). CDR3 nucleotides: TGTGCCAGCAGCCAATCCGAAACGGTGGAAAAACTGTTTTTT. It translates to CASSQSETVEKLFF.

The chain combines TRBV25-1 with TRBJ2-5, with TRBD1 matching over 9 bases. V lost 4 bases, J lost 4 bases, and 4 bases stayed unmatched. Germline V CDR1 and CDR2: MGHDK, SYGVNS. The length of the CDR3 is 14 residues. CDR3 sequence (DNA): TGTGCCAGCAGTGTGACAGGGGGGGTAGAGACCCAGTACTTC. Translation gives CASSVTGGVETQYF.

This clone appeared many times. This chain joins TRBV6-6 and TRBJ2-7, with TRBD1 matching 10 bases. CDR1 is MNHNY, CDR2 SVGAGI, per germline (reference sequence). Trimming cost V 6 bases and J 2 bases; bases outside gene matches: 7. The CDR3 length is 15 residues. CDR3 sequence reads: CASRAGTGAAYEQYF. For the CDR3, the DNA is TGTGCCAGCAGGGCCGGGACAGGGGCTGCCTACGAGCAGTACTTC.

This clone occurred many times. The chain is built from TRBV6-1 and TRBJ2-2, with unresolved D. Per the germline V gene, CDR1 is MNHNS and CDR2 is SASEGT. The length of the CDR3 is 15 residues. Trimming removed 2 bases from V and 1 base from J, with 8 bases in between. DNA for the CDR3: TGTGCCAGCAGTGAATCCCTGAGGAACACCGGGGAGCTGTTTTTT. Translated: CASSESLRNTGELFF.

There are many counts of this clone. V usage is TRBV9 and J usage is TRBJ2-7; D uncertain. There are 15 residues in the CDR3. Looked up from germline, CDR1 is SGDLS and CDR2 is YYNGEE. Trimming cost V 4 bases and J 0 bases, with 14 bases left between them. DNA for the CDR3: TGTGCCAGCAGCTCTCCCGACTCCAACTCCTACGAGCAGTACTTC. It translates to CASSSPDSNSYEQYF.